This entry lists 16 T cell receptor beta chains sequenced from one sample in a study of T cell responses to AZD1222 COVID-19 vaccine. The table came from immunoSEQ multiplex PCR; TCRdb's copy has only in-frame clones and leaves some out. Among about 120,000 clones, 80% to 90% were seen once, and the ten largest hold about 8.6%. This sample comprised peripheral blood, obtained on day 0 of AZD1222 vaccination. Source of these receptors: an adult in good health.

The rearrangement uses TRBV29-1 and TRBJ2-3, with D hard to call. In germline, CDR1 is SQVTM, CDR2 ANQGSEA. This CDR3 has 11 amino acids. V was shortened by 7 bases and J by 2 bases, with 7 bases between the two germline ends. The CDR3 is CSGRTTDTQYF. CDR3 coding DNA: TGCAGCGGACGGACCACAGATACGCAGTATTTT.

V usage is TRBV19 and J usage is TRBJ1-4; the match to TRBD1 covers 8 bases. The CDR3 contains 14 residues. Looked up from germline, CDR1 is LNHDA and CDR2 is SQIVND (reference sequence). V lost 7 bases and J lost 8; bases outside the gene matches: 9. The CDR3 sequence is CASTAGQEGEKLFF. CDR3 bases: TGTGCCAGTACCGCGGGACAGGAAGGGGAAAAACTGTTTTTT.

This clone was recorded once. This chain uses TRBV5-1 with TRBJ2-2, with no clear D. There are 14 residues in the CDR3. Germline loops: CDR1 SGHRS, CDR2 YFSETQ. V was trimmed by 0 bases and J by 3 bases, leaving 6 bases between them. CDR3 loop: CASSLAQYTGELFF. CDR3 nucleotides: TGCGCCAGCAGCTTGGCTCAGTACACCGGGGAGCTGTTTTTT.

As to this clone: At one end the junction does not follow the germline gene, possibly because of a read error. V is TRBV10-1 and J is TRBJ1-2, with D tentatively TRBD1 (5 bases). CDR1 is WNHNN, CDR2 SYGVQD, per germline (reference sequence). The CDR3 runs 11 residues. This CDR3 reads CASRGHDGHTF. The CDR3 DNA reads TGCGCCAGCAGGGGGCATGATGGCCACACCTTC.

The V gene is TRBV19, the J gene TRBJ2-5; TRBD2 agrees at 9 bases. Germline V gene lookup returns CDR1 LNHDA and CDR2 SQIVND (reference sequence). J lost 5 bases, V lost 5 bases, and 6 bases had no gene match. This CDR3 is built from 14 residues. The CDR3 DNA sequence: TGTGCCAGTAGTGCGGCTAGCGGGAAGGAGACCCAGTACTTC. It codes for CASSAASGKETQYF.

The chain employs TRBV11-1 and TRBJ2-7; 7 bases map to TRBD1. The junction had 13 bases not matched to a gene; V was cut back by 1 base and J by 7 bases. The CDR3 is 16 residues long. Germline CDR1 SGHAT, CDR2 FQDESV (reference sequence). The CDR3 spells CASSLGSTGVRGEQYF. Written as DNA, the CDR3 is TGTGCCAGCAGCTTAGGTTCAACAGGGGTCCGGGGAGAGCAGTACTTC.

The chain is built from TRBV6-5 and TRBJ2-7; 7 nucleotides match TRBD1. Germline CDR1 MNHEY, CDR2 SVGAGI. Trimming removed 7 bases from V and 6 bases from J; junction bases left unmatched: 15. The CDR3 consists of 15 residues. The chain's CDR3 is CASTRQGSLFGEQYF. CDR3 in DNA: TGTGCCAGCACTCGACAGGGTTCTCTTTTCGGCGAGCAGTACTTC.

J is TRBJ2-4 and V is TRBV18; TRBD1 is a possible D gene (5 bases). Germline values: CDR1 KGHSH, CDR2 LQKENI. Deletions cut 0 bases from V and 0 bases from J, with 9 bases between. The CDR3 is made up of 16 amino acids. The CDR3 spells CASSPPGALAKNIQYF. The DNA of the CDR3 is TGTGCCAGCTCACCACCTGGGGCCCTAGCCAAAAACATTCAGTACTTC.

The V and J genes are TRBV29-1 and TRBJ1-2; TRBD1 matches 9 bases. CDR3 length: 12 residues. Trimming removed 3 bases from V and 7 bases from J; junction bases left unmatched: 3. The germline V gene encodes CDR1 SQVTM and CDR2 ANQGSEA. The CDR3 bases are TGCAGCGTTGACCGGGACAGGGTTGGCTACACCTTC. Encoded protein: CSVDRDRVGYTF.

Only one count was recorded for this clone. This rearrangement joins TRBV19 to TRBJ1-6, with TRBD1 as a possible D gene (5 bases). Germline V gives CDR1 LNHDA, CDR2 SQIVND (reference sequence). The CDR3 spans 13 residues. Trimming shortened V by 8 bases and J by 6 bases, and 11 bases separated the two germline ends. The chain's CDR3 is CASSGTSNSPLHF. CDR3 bases: TGTGCCAGTTCCGGGACCAGTAATTCACCCCTCCACTTT.

The V call is TRBV6-5, the J call TRBJ1-2, with D perhaps matching TRBD1 (5 bases). Trimming removed 2 bases at V and 0 bases at J, with 10 bases between. There are 15 residues in the CDR3. Germline V CDR1 and CDR2: MNHEY, SVGAGI. Here the CDR3 reads CASSYTQGANYGYTF. The DNA of the CDR3 is TGTGCCAGCAGTTACACGCAGGGAGCTAACTATGGCTACACCTTC.

V and J are TRBV5-1 and TRBJ1-1, with D uncertain. Trimming shortened V by 0 bases and J by 8 bases, and 8 bases separated the two germline ends. Germline V gene lookup returns CDR1 SGHRS and CDR2 YFSETQ. This CDR3 has 12 amino acids. This CDR3 is CASSLVDTEAFF. CDR3 DNA sequence: TGCGCCAGCAGCTTGGTGGATACAGAAGCTTTCTTT.

J is TRBJ2-1 and V is TRBV6-1; D is perhaps TRBD1 (6 bases). CDR1 is MNHNS and CDR2 is SASEGT in the germline V gene. The CDR3 runs to 17 residues. V shed 1 base and J shed 0 bases, with 13 bases lying between them. The CDR3 here is CASSEEVGAISYNEQFF. The CDR3 coding sequence is TGTGCCAGCAGTGAAGAAGTGGGGGCCATCTCCTACAATGAGCAGTTCTTC.

This sequence joins TRBV28 and TRBJ2-4; D possibly corresponds to TRBD2 (6 bases). V was shortened by 6 bases and J by 3 bases, with 24 bases between the two germline ends. The CDR3 covers 18 residues. The germline V gene encodes CDR1 MDHEN and CDR2 SYDVKM. The CDR3 loop is CASSAGDGGGVVKNIQYF. DNA of the CDR3: TGTGCCAGCAGCGCCGGCGACGGGGGTGGGGTAGTCAAAAACATTCAGTACTTC.

The chain employs TRBV4-1 and TRBJ1-5; D gene uncertain. This CDR3 has 13 amino acids. V lost 2 bases to trimming and J lost 5 bases, with 7 bases between them. Looked up from germline, CDR1 is MGHRA and CDR2 is YSYEKL. Here the CDR3 reads CASSQSRDQPQHF. In nucleotides, the CDR3 is TGCGCCAGCAGCCAATCCAGAGATCAGCCCCAGCATTTT.

V gene TRBV3-1 (or the pseudogene TRBV3-2) combines with J gene TRBJ2-1, with 12 bases that match TRBD2. The V gene end was trimmed by 0 bases and the J gene end by 7 bases; junction bases not matched to a gene: 7. The germline CDR1 and CDR2 sequences are LGHDT and YNNKEL (reference sequence). The CDR3 contains 17 residues. CDR3 region: CASSQELTTSGGNEQFF. CDR3 DNA: TGTGCCAGCAGCCAAGAGCTAACGACTAGCGGGGGTAATGAGCAGTTCTTC.